Below, 31 T cell receptor beta chains from the same sample are listed, as sequenced in a study of blood T cell repertoires in COVID-19. Clones were read by immunoSEQ multiplex PCR, and TCRdb kept only the in-frame ones, dropping some. Here the sample spans fewer than 500,000 clones, approximately 90% being singletons. The sequencing input was peripheral blood. The receptors here all came from a young man with COVID-19, enrolled during active disease.

The gene calls are TRBV7-6 and TRBJ1-2; D uncertain. V was trimmed by 0 bases and J by 8 bases, leaving 13 bases between them. The CDR3 consists of 14 residues. Per the germline V gene, CDR1 is SGHVS and CDR2 is FNYEAQ. The CDR3 loop reads CASSLAPDWEGYTF. DNA for the CDR3: TGTGCCAGCAGCTTAGCCCCGGACTGGGAAGGCTACACCTTC. The complete variable domain, with remaining parts taken from reference TRBV7-6 and TRBJ1-2, reads GAGVSQSPRYKVTKRGQDVALRCDPISGHVSLYWYRQALGQGPEFLTYFNYEAQQDKSGLPNDRFSAERPEGSISTLTIQRTEQRDSAMYRCASSLAPDWEGYTFGSGTRLTVV.

V usage is TRBV2 and J usage is TRBJ1-5; TRBD1 aligns across 8 bases. The J segment lost 4 bases and the V segment lost 5 bases, leaving 4 bases of the junction unmatched. The CDR3 runs to 14 residues. Germline-derived CDR1 and CDR2 are SNHLY and FYNNEI. The DNA for the CDR3 is TGTGCCAGCAGTCCACAGGGGGGGAATCAGCCCCAGCATTTT. As protein: CASSPQGGNQPQHF.

This chain uses TRBV6-2 or TRBV6-3 with TRBJ2-1; 9 nucleotides line up with TRBD1. The CDR3 is 15 amino acids. From germline, CDR1 is MNHEY and CDR2 SVGEGT. The J segment lost 3 bases and the V segment lost 6 bases, leaving 6 bases of the junction unmatched. The CDR3 is CASSPGTGNYNEQFF. CDR3 nucleotide sequence: TGTGCCAGCAGCCCCGGGACAGGGAACTACAATGAGCAGTTCTTC.

This chain joins TRBV4-1 and TRBJ2-7; 11 bases line up with TRBD1. In germline, CDR1 is MGHRA, CDR2 YSYEKL. With V trimmed by 3 bases and J by 0 bases, 1 base remained unmatched. This CDR3 region has 15 residues. CDR3 sequence reads: CASSHGTGGSYEQYF. CDR3 DNA sequence: TGCGCCAGCAGCCACGGGACAGGGGGCTCCTACGAGCAGTACTTC.

V gene TRBV9 combines with J gene TRBJ2-3, with TRBD2 matching over 8 bases. CDR1 is SGDLS, CDR2 YYNGEE, per germline. V trimming: 0 bases; J trimming: 0 bases; junction bases outside the gene matches: 6. The CDR3 extends over 17 amino acids. CDR3 in amino acids: CASSVATGGRSTDTQYF. The CDR3 DNA follows: TGTGCCAGCAGCGTAGCTACGGGGGGGCGGAGCACAGATACGCAGTATTTT.

V is TRBV6-5 and J is TRBJ2-1; 12 bases map to TRBD2. Trimming removed 2 bases from V and 9 bases from J; junction bases left unmatched: 5. Per germline, CDR1 MNHEY and CDR2 SVGAGI. The length of the CDR3 is 15 residues. The CDR3 DNA reads as TGTGCCAGCAGTTACGGGCTAGCGGGAGGGGCTGAGCAGTTCTTC. It specifies CASSYGLAGGAEQFF.

The chain combines TRBV5-1 with TRBJ2-1; D uncertain. The V gene lost 6 bases and the J gene lost 11 bases, with 21 bases spanning the gap. The germline V gene has CDR1 SGHRS and CDR2 YFSETQ. The CDR3 loop spans 14 amino acids. As DNA, the CDR3 is TGCGCCAGCACCCCCCGGGTCTCGGTGGGTAAGCAGTTCTTC. Translation: CASTPRVSVGKQFF.

This sequence joins TRBV2 and TRBJ2-1, with D perhaps TRBD1 (6 bases). V was clipped by 6 bases and J by 4 bases, with 19 bases between them. Germline V gene lookup returns CDR1 SNHLY and CDR2 FYNNEI. The CDR3 has 16 amino acids. The CDR3 here is CASSPFQGPRYNEQFF. The CDR3 nucleotides read TGTGCCAGCAGCCCTTTCCAGGGGCCTCGGTACAATGAGCAGTTCTTC.

Comments on this clone: Within the sample, other DNA sequences also encode this same CDR3. This rearrangement joins TRBV19 to TRBJ2-3, with a possible D match to TRBD2 (6 bases). The germline CDR1 and CDR2 sequences are LNHDA and SQIVND (reference sequence). This CDR3 has 12 residues. Trimming stripped 5 bases from V and 6 bases from J, with 9 bases between. Here the CDR3 DNA reads TGTGCCAGTAGTCCAGGAGGGGATACGCAGTATTTT. This gives the protein CASSPGGDTQYF.

V and J are TRBV19 and TRBJ1-3; 7 nucleotides agree with TRBD1. Per germline, CDR1 LNHDA and CDR2 SQIVND (reference sequence). Losses at the gene ends were 6 bases for V and 3 bases for J; bases not matched to a gene: 14. The CDR3 is 17 amino acids. In nucleotides, the CDR3 is TGTGCCAGTAGCCTAATGGGGACCGGGACAGATGGAAACACCATATATTTT. It encodes CASSLMGTGTDGNTIYF. The whole variable domain, filled in from reference TRBV19 and TRBJ1-3, reads DGGITQSPKYLFRKEGQNVTLSCEQNLNHDAMYWYRQDPGQGLRLIYYSQIVNDFQKGDIAEGYSVSREKKESFPLTVTSAQKNPTAFYLCASSLMGTGTDGNTIYFGEGSWLTVV.

The rearrangement joins TRBV29-1 to TRBJ2-1; weak D call: TRBD1 (5 bases). V lost 8 bases to trimming and J lost 8 bases, with 16 bases between them. The CDR3 sequence is 12 residues long. CDR1 is SQVTM, CDR2 ANQGSEA, per germline. The CDR3 protein is CSLLGLSYEQFF. CDR3 sequence (DNA): TGCAGCCTGTTGGGGCTCAGTTATGAGCAGTTCTTC.

The chain has TRBV4-1 and TRBJ2-2; 8 bases are shared with TRBD1. The CDR3 has 16 amino acids. V lost 2 bases and J lost 4; bases outside the gene matches: 6. Germline V lookup: CDR1 MGHRA, CDR2 YSYEKL. CDR3 protein: CASSQQPGTGTGELFF. The CDR3 DNA is TGCGCCAGCAGCCAACAACCAGGGACAGGCACCGGGGAGCTGTTTTTT.

The genes are TRBV23-1 and TRBJ1-5; TRBD1 matches at 9 bases. TRBV23-1 is designated an ORF whose function remains uncertain. This CDR3 contains 16 residues. Trimming at V came to 4 bases and at J to 5 bases, leaving 9 bases not matched to a gene. The CDR3 bases are TGCGCCAGCAGTCTGCCCCGGGACAGGGTCGATCAGCCCCAGCATTTT. This encodes CASSLPRDRVDQPQHF.

The V call is TRBV14, the J call TRBJ2-3, with 7 bases lining up with TRBD2. The V gene's germline CDR1 is SGHDN and CDR2 FVKESK. Germline trimming cut 4 bases from V and 6 bases from J; bases unmatched to any gene: 13. The CDR3 has 16 amino acids. CDR3 in DNA: TGTGCCAGCAGCCTGTACTTCCGGACCGGGGGGGATACGCAGTATTTT. Its translation is CASSLYFRTGGDTQYF.

The chain combines TRBV28 with TRBJ1-1; possibly TRBD1 for D (5 bases). The V end was cut by 4 bases, the J end by 3 bases, with 15 bases between. Germline CDR1 MDHEN, CDR2 SYDVKM. This CDR3 has 15 residues. The CDR3, as DNA: TGTGCCAGCAGTTCCCTAGCGGACACAGACACTGAAGCTTTCTTT. Protein sequence: CASSSLADTDTEAFF.

This CDR3 reads CASSSETGKLLSYEQYF. The CDR3 DNA follows: TGCGCCAGCAGCTCGGAAACAGGGAAACTCCTCTCCTACGAGCAGTACTTC. The V call is TRBV5-1, the J call TRBJ2-7; TRBD1 is a possible D gene (6 bases). The CDR3 totals 17 residues. V lost 3 bases and J lost 0, with 19 bases in between. Germline values: CDR1 SGHRS, CDR2 YFSETQ.

The rearrangement uses TRBV24-1 and TRBJ2-2, with D possibly being TRBD2 (5 bases). The CDR3 loop spans 15 amino acids. Per the germline V gene, CDR1 is KGHDR and CDR2 is SFDVKD. V lost 0 bases to trimming and J lost 7 bases, with 11 bases between them. CDR3 sequence reads: CATSDLDEGIGELFF. CDR3 bases: TGTGCCACCAGTGATTTGGATGAGGGCATCGGGGAGCTGTTTTTT.

The chain links TRBV4-1 to TRBJ2-1, with unresolved D. Germline V lookup: CDR1 MGHRA, CDR2 YSYEKL. CDR3 length: 14 residues. With 3 bases removed from V and 3 bases from J, the gap between germline ends came to 9 bases. DNA for the CDR3: TGCGCCAGCAGCCAGCAGCAGGTCTACAATGAGCAGTTCTTC. Translated, it gives CASSQQQVYNEQFF.

The chain combines TRBV19 with TRBJ1-2; TRBD1 is a possible D gene (5 bases). Trimming cost V 6 bases and J 2 bases, with 10 bases left between them. Germline V gives CDR1 LNHDA, CDR2 SQIVND (reference sequence). The CDR3 is 13 residues long. CDR3 sequence reads: CASSWGGNYGYTF. CDR3 in DNA: TGTGCCAGTAGCTGGGGGGGGAACTATGGCTACACCTTC.

The rearrangement links TRBV5-1 to TRBJ1-5; D might be TRBD1 (5 bases). This CDR3 contains 17 residues. V was shortened by 1 base and J by 2 bases, with 16 bases between the two germline ends. Germline loops: CDR1 SGHRS, CDR2 YFSETQ. Here the CDR3 DNA reads TGCGCCAGCAGCTTGAATCCCCCAGGGATGGGCAATCAGCCCCAGCATTTT. It is translated as CASSLNPPGMGNQPQHF.

V usage is TRBV27 and J usage is TRBJ2-7; D perhaps matches TRBD2 (6 bases). From germline, CDR1 is MNHEY and CDR2 SMNVEV (reference sequence). The CDR3 is made up of 13 amino acids. V was cut by 4 bases and J by 1 base, with 8 bases left in between. The CDR3 sequence: CASSWGTSYEQYF. The CDR3 coding sequence is TGTGCCAGCAGTTGGGGGACTTCCTACGAGCAGTACTTC.

CDR3 DNA sequence: TGTGCCAGCAGTCAGTCCTATTCACCCCTCCACTTT. Translating gives CASSQSYSPLHF. The chain combines TRBV12-3 or TRBV12-4 with TRBJ1-6; D not certain. The V and J ends lost 5 bases and 8 bases respectively, with 7 bases between them. CDR3 length: 12 amino acids.

The V call is TRBV27, the J call TRBJ2-2, with D possibly matching TRBD1 (5 bases). CDR3 length equals 13 residues. The V and J ends lost 3 bases and 4 bases respectively, with 6 bases between them. Germline loops: CDR1 MNHEY, CDR2 SMNVEV (reference sequence). The CDR3 here is CASSFQGTGELFF. The CDR3 region has the DNA TGTGCCAGCAGTTTCCAGGGCACCGGGGAGCTGTTTTTT.

The chain uses TRBV7-8 and TRBJ1-2, with D perhaps matching TRBD1 (6 bases). The CDR3 totals 13 residues. Trimming took off 4 bases at V and 5 bases at J, with 11 bases between the two ends. In germline, CDR1 is SGHVS, CDR2 FQNEAQ. CDR3 amino acids: CASSSRQGYGYTF. The CDR3 DNA sequence: TGTGCCAGCAGCTCTCGCCAGGGGTATGGCTACACCTTC.

The chain joins TRBV5-6 to TRBJ1-5; D remains unclear. Trimming removed 1 base from V and 0 bases from J, with 8 bases in between. Germline assignment: CDR1 SGHDT and CDR2 YYEEEE. CDR3 length: 15 amino acids. CDR3 DNA sequence: TGTGCCAGCAGCTTGAATGCCTATAGCAATCAGCCCCAGCATTTT. The encoded protein is CASSLNAYSNQPQHF.

The chain couples TRBV12-3 or TRBV12-4 to TRBJ1-1; D may be TRBD1 (6 bases). The CDR3 covers 12 residues. The V end was cut by 5 bases, the J end by 6 bases, with 10 bases between. This chain's CDR3 is CASSQTGAEAFF. The CDR3 coding sequence is TGTGCCAGCAGTCAGACAGGAGCTGAAGCTTTCTTT.

The CDR3 DNA is TGCGCCAGCAGTGAGGCGCTTCAATCTGAAGCTTTCTTT. Translating gives CASSEALQSEAFF. The V gene is TRBV10-2, the J gene TRBJ1-1; D not certain. The CDR3 consists of 13 residues. The ends were cut back, 2 bases at V and 6 bases at J, with 10 bases in the middle. The V gene's germline CDR1 is WSHSY and CDR2 SAAADI.

This clone was detected many times. The CDR3 protein is CASSYYGTEREKLFF. CDR3 nucleotide sequence: TGTGCCAGCAGCTACTACGGGACAGAGAGGGAAAAACTGTTTTTT. This chain connects TRBV5-6 to TRBJ1-4; 7 bases align to TRBD1. The germline V gene encodes CDR1 SGHDT and CDR2 YYEEEE. This CDR3 contains 15 residues. V was pared by 3 bases and J by 8 bases, with 10 bases of the junction left unmatched.

This sequence joins TRBV5-4 and TRBJ1-1; 9 positions match TRBD1. V trimming: 0 bases; J trimming: 8 bases; junction bases outside the gene matches: 8. The germline gives CDR1 SGHNT, CDR2 YYREEE (reference sequence). There are 15 residues in the CDR3. The CDR3 spells CASSLDENRGLEAFF. As DNA, the CDR3 is TGTGCCAGCAGCTTGGATGAAAACAGGGGGCTGGAAGCTTTCTTT.

This clone turned up a few times. This sequence joins TRBV2 and TRBJ1-2, with unresolved D. The germline V gene has CDR1 SNHLY and CDR2 FYNNEI. CDR3 length: 14 residues. V dropped 4 bases and J dropped 5 bases, with 14 bases sitting between them. The CDR3 here is CASSASVFLYGYTF. The CDR3 DNA reads TGTGCCAGCAGTGCTTCAGTCTTTTTGTATGGCTACACCTTC.

This chain links TRBV6-5 with TRBJ2-7, with D perhaps matching TRBD1 (6 bases). V shed 0 bases and J shed 1 base, with 10 bases lying between them. This CDR3 region has 15 residues. Per the germline V gene, CDR1 is MNHEY and CDR2 is SVGAGI. Here the CDR3 DNA reads TGTGCCAGCAGTTACTCGGACAGCATTTCCTACGAGCAGTACTTC. Amino acid sequence: CASSYSDSISYEQYF.